Shown below are 32 T cell receptor beta chains from a single sample sequenced in a study of technical replicates of blood from a handful of donors. TCRdb's table, derived via immunoSEQ multiplex PCR, lists solely in-frame clones and lacks some. The sample yields about 83,000 clones, around 90% seen once. Sequenced material: T cells isolated from PBMCs. The origin of the receptors is a human donor in good health.

This chain uses TRBV5-6 with TRBJ2-6; D gene unclear. Germline V gene sequence: CDR1 SGHDT, CDR2 YYEEEE. The CDR3 runs to 17 residues. The V end was cut by 9 bases, the J end by 2 bases, with 21 bases between. The CDR3, as DNA: TGTGCCAAAGGTGTCAGGCAGTTCCTTGCTGGGGCCAACGTCCTGACTTTC. Translation gives CAKGVRQFLAGANVLTF.

The chain has TRBV19 and TRBJ2-1, with 9 bases matching TRBD2. Germline loops: CDR1 LNHDA, CDR2 SQIVND (reference sequence). With V trimmed by 4 bases and J by 2 bases, 3 bases remained unmatched. CDR3 size: 15 residues. CDR3: CASSTTSGAYNEQFF. The CDR3 DNA is TGTGCCAGTAGTACGACTAGCGGCGCCTACAATGAGCAGTTCTTC.

The chain is built from TRBV7-9 and TRBJ2-2, with D possibly TRBD1 on 6 matching bases. This CDR3 has 16 residues. Trimming stripped 2 bases from V and 5 bases from J, with 15 bases between. Germline CDR1 and CDR2: SEHNR and FQNEAQ (reference sequence). CDR3 bases: TGTGCCAGCAGCTTACCGGACAGAATGGGGACCGGGGAGCTGTTTTTT. It yields the protein CASSLPDRMGTGELFF.

The V and J genes are TRBV6-5 and TRBJ2-3; TRBD2 might be the D (6 bases). This CDR3 contains 13 residues. Germline V gene data show CDR1 as MNHEY and CDR2 as SVGAGI. V was pared by 7 bases and J by 3 bases, with 11 bases between. Here the CDR3 DNA reads TGTGCCAGCACCCGGGACTCTACAGATACGCAGTATTTT. It codes for CASTRDSTDTQYF.

The chain uses TRBV6-1 and TRBJ1-4; tentatively, D is TRBD1 (5 bases). The germline CDR1 and CDR2 sequences are MNHNS and SASEGT. The CDR3 spans 12 residues. The V gene lost 6 bases and the J gene lost 8 bases, with 10 bases spanning the gap. The CDR3 region is CASSRAEEKLFF. CDR3 nucleotide sequence: TGTGCCAGCAGCAGGGCAGAGGAAAAACTGTTTTTT.

The J gene is TRBJ2-2, the V gene TRBV5-4; 11 bases are a match to TRBD1. With V trimmed by 0 bases and J by 7 bases, 5 bases remained unmatched. CDR3 length: 16 amino acids. CDR1 is SGHNT, CDR2 YYREEE, per germline (reference sequence). The CDR3, as DNA: TGTGCCAGCAGCTTGGTTGGACAGGGGGCGGTCGGGGAGCTGTTTTTT. Translation gives CASSLVGQGAVGELFF. The whole variable domain, remainder taken from reference TRBV5-4 and TRBJ2-2, is ETGVTQSPTHLIKTRGQQVTLRCSSQSGHNTVSWYQQALGQGPQFIFQYYREEENGRGNFPPRFSGLQFPNYSSELNVNALELDDSALYLCASSLVGQGAVGELFFGEGSRLTVL.

Concerning this clone itself: The sample has other DNA sequences that encode this CDR3 too. V and J are TRBV7-9 and TRBJ1-5; D possibly corresponds to TRBD1 (6 bases). The CDR3 spans 15 residues. The germline V and J ends were trimmed by 3 bases and 0 bases, with 9 bases remaining between them. CDR1 SEHNR and CDR2 FQNEAQ come from the germline V gene (reference sequence). CDR3 region: CASSLGQDSNQPQHF. CDR3 bases: TGTGCCAGCAGCTTGGGACAAGATAGCAATCAGCCCCAGCATTTT.

This rearrangement joins TRBV7-9 to TRBJ1-1; D perhaps matches TRBD1 (6 bases). Germline loops: CDR1 SEHNR, CDR2 FQNEAQ (reference sequence). This CDR3 spans 15 amino acids. V was pared by 6 bases and J by 0 bases, with 14 bases between. DNA of the CDR3: TGTGCCAGCAGTTCCTACGACAGGATGAACACTGAAGCTTTCTTT. Amino acids: CASSSYDRMNTEAFF. The complete variable domain, with remaining parts taken from reference TRBV7-9 and TRBJ1-1, reads DTGVSQNPRHKITKRGQNVTFRCDPISEHNRLYWYRQTLGQGPEFLTYFQNEAQLEKSRLLSDRFSAERPKGSFSTLEIQRTEQGDSAMYLCASSSYDRMNTEAFFGQGTRLTVV.

The chain has TRBV18 and TRBJ1-1, with 9 bases fitting TRBD1. The germline V gene has CDR1 KGHSH and CDR2 LQKENI. V was clipped by 3 bases and J by 3 bases; unmatched bases: 8. This CDR3 contains 16 residues. Written as DNA, the CDR3 is TGTGCCAGCTCACCTCCGGGACAGGGTGGACACACTGAAGCTTTCTTT. Protein sequence: CASSPPGQGGHTEAFF.

This clone has only a few counts. This sequence joins TRBV6-5 and TRBJ1-5, with TRBD1 matching over 8 bases. The CDR3 length is 14 residues. J lost 5 bases, V lost 2 bases, and 2 bases had no gene match. Germline CDR1 and CDR2: MNHEY and SVGAGI. The CDR3 bases are TGTGCCAGCAGTTACGGGACAGGCTATCAGCCCCAGCATTTT. Translating it yields CASSYGTGYQPQHF.

This rearrangement joins TRBV2 to TRBJ2-6, with no clear D. Looked up from germline, CDR1 is SNHLY and CDR2 is FYNNEI. The CDR3 is made up of 15 amino acids. Trimming removed 4 bases from V and 0 bases from J, with 7 bases in between. CDR3 bases: TGTGCCAGCAGTGTGCGTTTCTCTGGGGCCAACGTCCTGACTTTC. Translating it yields CASSVRFSGANVLTF.

The rearrangement links TRBV5-4 to TRBJ2-7; maybe TRBD2 (5 bases). The CDR3 length is 16 residues. Germline lookup yields CDR1 SGHNT and CDR2 YYREEE (reference sequence). Trimming shortened V by 2 bases and J by 0 bases, and 15 bases separated the two germline ends. DNA for the CDR3: TGTGCCAGCAGCTTTCACGGCGGGTCGAGCTCCTACGAGCAGTACTTC. Translated: CASSFHGGSSSYEQYF.

The chain recombines TRBV5-1 with TRBJ2-1; 15 nucleotides align to TRBD2. V lost 3 bases, J lost 5 bases, and 3 bases stayed unmatched. Germline loops: CDR1 SGHRS, CDR2 YFSETQ. The CDR3 length is 16 residues. CDR3 region: CASSSGLAGGNNEQFF. CDR3 sequence (DNA): TGCGCCAGCAGCTCGGGACTAGCGGGAGGAAACAATGAGCAGTTCTTC.

This clone appeared a single time. This chain links TRBV27 with TRBJ1-5; D might be TRBD1 (6 bases). Germline CDR1 and CDR2: MNHEY and SMNVEV (reference sequence). The CDR3 runs 15 residues. Trimming stripped 5 bases from V and 1 base from J, with 12 bases between. The CDR3: CASSQQGFSNQPQHF. The CDR3 nucleotides are TGTGCCAGCAGTCAACAGGGATTCAGCAATCAGCCCCAGCATTTT.

This chain uses TRBV4-1 with TRBJ1-5, with 7 bases identical to TRBD1. Unmatched junction bases numbered 9, after V lost 2 bases and J lost 11 bases. Germline CDR1 reads MGHRA; CDR2 reads YSYEKL. The CDR3 covers 14 residues. The CDR3 DNA is TGCGCCAGCAGCCAAACGACAGGGACTGAGGCCCAGCATTTT. Protein: CASSQTTGTEAQHF.

The chain is built from TRBV11-3 and TRBJ2-3; 8 nucleotides agree with TRBD2. Trimming took 2 bases from V and 2 from J; bases not matched to a gene: 6. This CDR3 comprises 16 residues. Germline V gene sequence: CDR1 SGHNT, CDR2 YENEEA. The CDR3 sequence is CASSLLAGGTTDTQYF. The CDR3 DNA is TGTGCCAGCAGCTTACTGGCGGGGGGCACCACAGATACGCAGTATTTT.

This clone was recorded only once. J is TRBJ2-5 and V is TRBV2; TRBD1 matches at 7 bases. This CDR3 comprises 13 residues. Germline V gene lookup returns CDR1 SNHLY and CDR2 FYNNEI. J was trimmed by 6 bases and V by 6 bases; bases with no gene match: 7. The CDR3 DNA reads TGTGCCAGCAGGACAGAGGGGGCAAAGACCCAGTACTTC. Amino acid sequence: CASRTEGAKTQYF.

This rearrangement joins TRBV4-1 to TRBJ1-2; unclear D gene. Germline CDR1 and CDR2: MGHRA and YSYEKL. The CDR3 is made up of 13 amino acids. Trimming left V 1 base short and J 5 bases short, with 8 bases between. In DNA form, the CDR3 reads TGCGCCAGCAGCCAAGGGGCCAGATATGGCTACACCTTC. This codes for CASSQGARYGYTF.

The chain is built from TRBV28 and TRBJ1-1; D gene unclear. Looked up from germline, CDR1 is MDHEN and CDR2 is SYDVKM. V was clipped by 3 bases and J by 1 base, with 9 bases between them. The CDR3 consists of 14 residues. As DNA, the CDR3 is TGTGCCAGCAGTTTGGGTCGGGGGAACACTGAAGCTTTCTTT. Its protein is CASSLGRGNTEAFF.

This sequence joins TRBV11-2 and TRBJ2-7; 7 nucleotides match TRBD1. This CDR3 is built from 14 residues. The trim removed 1 base at V and 2 bases at J, leaving 2 bases unmatched. CDR1 is SGHAT, CDR2 FQNNGV, per germline. For the CDR3, the DNA is TGTGCCAGCAGCTTAGGACAGGGCGCCTACGAGCAGTACTTC. It specifies CASSLGQGAYEQYF.

The V call is TRBV19, the J call TRBJ2-2; TRBD2 matches at 8 bases. Trimming at V came to 5 bases and at J to 1 base, leaving 3 bases not matched to a gene. This CDR3 is built from 15 residues. Germline lookup yields CDR1 LNHDA and CDR2 SQIVND (reference sequence). CDR3 region: CASSSRGGNTGELFF. The CDR3 DNA reads as TGTGCCAGTAGTTCCCGGGGGGGGAACACCGGGGAGCTGTTTTTT.

The rearrangement joins TRBV2 to TRBJ1-5, with TRBD1 as a possible D gene (5 bases). Between the trimmed V and J ends, which lost 6 bases and 4 bases, there was a span of 16 bases. Germline V gene data show CDR1 as SNHLY and CDR2 as FYNNEI. The CDR3 contains 15 residues. The CDR3 region has the DNA TGTGCCAGCAGGCCGGGGGTGGCTGTAAATCAGCCCCAGCATTTT. Amino acid sequence: CASRPGVAVNQPQHF.

In this sample, this clone turned up a few times. The rearrangement uses TRBV5-4 and TRBJ1-1; D perhaps matches TRBD1 (6 bases). Germline assignment: CDR1 SGHNT and CDR2 YYREEE (reference sequence). Trimming stripped 4 bases from V and 3 bases from J, with 10 bases between. The CDR3 consists of 13 residues. CDR3 coding DNA: TGTGCCAGCAGCCACCCAGGGGACACTGAAGCTTTCTTT. Translation gives CASSHPGDTEAFF. The full variable domain, completed using reference TRBV5-4 and TRBJ1-1, is ETGVTQSPTHLIKTRGQQVTLRCSSQSGHNTVSWYQQALGQGPQFIFQYYREEENGRGNFPPRFSGLQFPNYSSELNVNALELDDSALYLCASSHPGDTEAFFGQGTRLTVV.

The rearrangement links TRBV5-5 to TRBJ1-6; tentative D call: TRBD1 (5 bases). Trimming left V 0 bases short and J 8 bases short, with 9 bases between. This CDR3 spans 14 amino acids. Germline V gene sequence: CDR1 SGHKS, CDR2 YYEKEE (reference sequence). As DNA, the CDR3 is TGTGCCAGCAGCTTGGCGACAGCCGATTCACCCCTCCACTTT. Protein product: CASSLATADSPLHF.

The rearrangement uses TRBV4-1 and TRBJ2-7; 7 bases are a match to TRBD2. V gave up 4 bases and J gave up 5 bases; unmatched junction bases: 14. Germline-derived CDR1 and CDR2 are MGHRA and YSYEKL. This CDR3 spans 16 amino acids. The CDR3 loop is CASSPLGEGPSHEQYF. CDR3 DNA sequence: TGCGCCAGCAGCCCTCTGGGGGAGGGCCCTTCCCACGAGCAGTACTTC.

The CDR3 loop is CASSRRTVSGNTIYF. CDR3 sequence (DNA): TGCGCCAGCAGCCGACGGACAGTCTCTGGAAACACCATATATTTT. The rearrangement joins TRBV4-1 to TRBJ1-3; D perhaps matches TRBD1 (6 bases). Trimming removed 4 bases from V and 0 bases from J, with 10 bases in between. The CDR3 has 15 residues. CDR1 is MGHRA and CDR2 is YSYEKL in the germline V gene.

The genes are TRBV6-1 and TRBJ2-7; TRBD1 is a possible D gene (6 bases). This CDR3 has 13 amino acids. V was shortened by 6 bases and J by 2 bases, with 11 bases between the two germline ends. CDR1 is MNHNS, CDR2 SASEGT, per germline. The CDR3: CASSWDIPYEQYF. For the CDR3, the DNA is TGTGCCAGCAGCTGGGACATTCCCTACGAGCAGTACTTC.

This clone has more than one count but fewer than ten. The rearrangement links TRBV10-1 to TRBJ1-5; the D gene is possibly TRBD1 (6 bases). The CDR3 length is 14 residues. Germline V gene data show CDR1 as WNHNN and CDR2 as SYGVQD (reference sequence). Trimming pared 4 bases from V and 3 bases from J, leaving 10 bases between. The CDR3 region has the DNA TGCGCCAGCAGTGCAGGGGAAACCAATCAGCCCCAGCATTTT. It translates to CASSAGETNQPQHF.

Details on this clone: One junction end does not reproduce the germline sequence, and a read error may be involved. This sequence joins TRBV5-1 and TRBJ1-2; TRBD1 agrees at 8 bases. This CDR3 spans 13 amino acids. CDR1 and CDR2 from the germline V gene are SGHRS and YFSETQ. CDR3 protein: CASSFGTGFISIF. Written as DNA, the CDR3 is TGCGCCAGCAGCTTCGGGACAGGCTTCATCTCGATCTTC.

The chain links TRBV7-9 to TRBJ2-3; TRBD1 aligns across 9 bases. Germline V gives CDR1 SEHNR, CDR2 FQNEAQ (reference sequence). The CDR3 is made up of 16 amino acids. V was pared by 2 bases and J by 3 bases, with 6 bases of the junction left unmatched. The CDR3 DNA sequence: TGTGCCAGCAGCTTACTCGGGACAGGGACAACAGATACGCAGTATTTT. It encodes CASSLLGTGTTDTQYF.

The chain carries TRBV6-5 and TRBJ1-1; 9 bases are a match to TRBD1. Germline values: CDR1 MNHEY, CDR2 SVGAGI. The length of the CDR3 is 15 residues. Losses at the gene ends were 3 bases for V and 2 bases for J; bases not matched to a gene: 4. The DNA for the CDR3 is TGTGCCAGCAGTTATCCCACAGGGGGCAACACTGAAGCTTTCTTT. Protein product: CASSYPTGGNTEAFF.

The chain recombines TRBV7-9 with TRBJ2-7; tentatively, D is TRBD1 (6 bases). CDR3 length equals 14 residues. Trimming stripped 1 base from V and 6 bases from J, with 13 bases between. Germline CDR1 reads SEHNR; CDR2 reads FQNEAQ (reference sequence). CDR3 amino acids: CASSLGGRGPEQYF. Here the CDR3 DNA reads TGTGCCAGCAGCTTAGGAGGCAGGGGCCCCGAGCAGTACTTC.